Reported below is one T cell receptor beta chain. The target antigen is unknown. The data are from a study of cytomegalovirus exposure and HLA in healthy donors. CDR1 is WNHNN, CDR2 SYGVQD, per germline (reference sequence). V was shortened by 6 bases and J by 10 bases, with 15 bases between the two germline ends. This CDR3 region has 13 residues. General study points: In terms of immune exposure information, only CMV serostatus was available. An analysis that was carried out later associated approximately 17,000 TCR beta sequences with HLA alleles at 0.05 false discovery rate. Researchers reportedly found TCR beta sequences accurately predicted most subjects' HLA-A and HLA-B alleles. There were 164 TCR beta chains listed as cytomegalovirus-associated.

Primers for the PCR totalled 60 Vbeta and 13 Jbeta. Clones were read by immunoSEQ multiplex PCR, and TCRdb kept only the in-frame ones, dropping some. The data hold roughly 150,000 clones, with 64% observed a single time. Sequenced material: PBMCs. This rearrangement joins TRBV10-1 to TRBJ1-4, with D uncertain. This TCR came from a woman younger than 45 in good health and CMV-seropositive. DNA of the CDR3: TGCGCCAGCAGCTCGACCAGCTCGGGAAAACTGTTTTTT. Translated: CASSSTSSGKLFF.